These 20 T cell receptor beta chains were all obtained from the same sample, sequenced in a study of blood T cells in healthy people across ages. A J-beta primer mix and a sample-barcoded 5' primer were used in a second PCR of about 6 to 12 cycles. MiXCR was run by TCRdb on the 5' RACE reads, yielding one entry per CDR3 protein. This table has more than 700,000 distinct CDR3 sequences, roughly 46% appearing once. The sequencing input was blood. The receptors were sampled from a man older than 75 in good health.

The chain recombines TRBV24-1 with TRBJ2-7, with TRBD2 matching over 10 bases. The DNA matches TRBJ2-5 better at its end, which makes the J call doubtful. The CDR3 has 16 amino acids. Germline values: CDR1 KGHDR, CDR2 SFDVKD. Written as DNA, the CDR3 is TGTGCCACCAGTGATTTTGCTAGCGGGAGTCAAGAGACCCAGTACTTC. Translation: CATSDFASGSQETQYF.

The table lists this clonotype with a few counts. This chain joins TRBV12-3 or TRBV12-4 and TRBJ2-7; no clear D. Trimming took off 3 bases at V and 1 base at J, with 10 bases between the two ends. This CDR3 has 14 amino acids. CDR3 sequence: CASSFQSRSYEQYF. In nucleotides, the CDR3 is TGTGCCAGCAGTTTTCAGAGTAGGTCCTACGAGCAGTACTTC.

Ten or more counts support this clonotype. V gene TRBV6-2 or TRBV6-3 combines with J gene TRBJ2-5, with no clear D. Germline lookup yields CDR1 MNHEY and CDR2 SVGEGT. Trimming took off 2 bases at V and 4 bases at J, with 2 bases between the two ends. The CDR3 extends over 11 amino acids. CDR3 loop: CASSYGETQYF. CDR3 nucleotides: TGTGCCAGCAGTTACGGAGAGACCCAGTACTTC.

The genes are TRBV12-3 or TRBV12-4 and TRBJ1-2; a possible D gene is TRBD1 (5 bases). Trimming shortened V by 5 bases and J by 5 bases, and 18 bases separated the two germline ends. The CDR3 totals 15 residues. The CDR3 region has the DNA TGTGCCAGCAGTCCTGCAGGGAAGGGGAGGTATGGCTACACCTTC. Translated: CASSPAGKGRYGYTF.

V and J are TRBV20-1 and TRBJ1-5; D not certain. This CDR3 contains 15 residues. The V and J ends lost 5 bases and 0 bases respectively, with 14 bases between them. Germline V gives CDR1 DFQATT, CDR2 SNEGSKA (reference sequence). CDR3 protein: CSAAPSGYSNQPQHF. The DNA for the CDR3 is TGCAGTGCTGCACCAAGCGGCTATAGCAATCAGCCCCAGCATTTT.

In this sample, this clonotype turned up many times. The V gene is TRBV25-1, the J gene TRBJ1-6, with D tentatively TRBD1 (5 bases). Germline-derived CDR1 and CDR2 are MGHDK and SYGVNS. This CDR3 comprises 13 residues. V shed 6 bases and J shed 10 bases, with 13 bases lying between them. The DNA for the CDR3 is TGTGCCAGCAGAGACCGGGGCGCCTCACCCCTCCACTTT. Amino acids: CASRDRGASPLHF. The full variable domain, with the rest looked up from reference TRBV25-1 and TRBJ1-6, is EADIYQTPRYLVIGTGKKITLECSQTMGHDKMYWYQQDPGMELHLIHYSYGVNSTEKGDLSSESTVSRIRTEHFPLTLESARPSHTSQYLCASRDRGASPLHFGNGTRLTVT.

In regard to this clonotype: A much larger clone sits a single nucleotide away, making a read error possible. The chain links TRBV5-1 to TRBJ2-5, with 7 bases identical to TRBD1. The CDR3 has 15 residues. The germline V gene has CDR1 SGHRS and CDR2 YFSETQ. Trimming at V came to 4 bases and at J to 0 bases, leaving 6 bases not matched to a gene. CDR3 nucleotide sequence: TGCGCCAGCAGCACGACAGGGTCCAACCAAGAGACCCAGTACTTC. Its translation is CASSTTGSNQETQYF.

A few counts support this clonotype. The rearrangement uses TRBV5-1 and TRBJ2-2, with TRBD1 as a possible D gene (6 bases). The germline V and J ends were trimmed by 3 bases and 4 bases, with 7 bases remaining between them. The CDR3 runs 13 residues. Looked up from germline, CDR1 is SGHRS and CDR2 is YFSETQ. CDR3 loop: CASSSRGTGELFF. As DNA, the CDR3 is TGCGCCAGCAGCTCCAGGGGCACCGGGGAGCTGTTTTTT.

Regarding this clonotype: A much more abundant neighbour one base away suggests this may be a read error. The V gene is TRBV5-1, the J gene TRBJ2-1; TRBD2 is a possible D gene (5 bases). CDR1 is SGHRS and CDR2 is YFSETQ in the germline V gene. There are 15 residues in the CDR3. The DNA of the CDR3 is TGCGCCAGCAGCGGTAGCGCAAGCTCCTACAATGAGCAGCTCTTC. Residues: CASSGSASSYNEQLF.

The table lists this clonotype with a few counts. The chain has TRBV28 and TRBJ1-2; maybe TRBD1 (5 bases). Germline values: CDR1 MDHEN, CDR2 SYDVKM. The CDR3 contains 13 residues. V lost 10 bases, J lost 6 bases, and 18 bases lay in between. The CDR3 sequence is CAISGRNWDGYTF. For the CDR3, the DNA is TGTGCCATCTCAGGGAGGAACTGGGATGGCTACACCTTC.

This sequence joins TRBV6-6 and TRBJ1-2, with D possibly matching TRBD1 (5 bases). Germline assignment: CDR1 MNHNY and CDR2 SVGAGI (reference sequence). V lost 5 bases, J lost 4 bases, and 14 bases lay in between. This CDR3 spans 14 amino acids. The CDR3 loop is CASSADQGAYGYTF. The CDR3 DNA follows: TGTGCCAGCAGTGCAGACCAGGGCGCCTATGGCTACACCTTC.

The chain joins TRBV2 to TRBJ1-2; D possibly corresponds to TRBD1 (5 bases). There are 13 residues in the CDR3. From germline, CDR1 is SNHLY and CDR2 FYNNEI. The V end was cut by 2 bases, the J end by 8 bases, with 12 bases between. Written as DNA, the CDR3 is TGTGCCAGCAGTGAACAGACAGCCGGCGGCTACACCTTC. Protein product: CASSEQTAGGYTF.

As to this clonotype: One base away lies a much larger clone, so this may be a sequencing read error. This chain uses TRBV6-2 or TRBV6-3 with TRBJ2-1; 7 nucleotides agree with TRBD1. The J call is doubtful: the DNA matches TRBJ2-7 better. The CDR3 runs to 15 residues. Germline V gene lookup returns CDR1 MNHEY and CDR2 SVGEGT. The DNA of the CDR3 is TGTGCCAGCATTGGGACAGTTAGCTCCTACAATGAGCAGTACTTC. It yields the protein CASIGTVSSYNEQYF.

Concerning this clonotype itself: One junction end does not reproduce the germline sequence, and a read error may be involved. The rearrangement uses TRBV3-1 and TRBJ2-7, with 8 bases lining up with TRBD1. The J call may be in error: the DNA end matches TRBJ2-4 better. The CDR3 totals 14 residues. Germline CDR1 is LGHDT and CDR2 is YNNKEL (reference sequence). The CDR3 sequence is CTSSPGQGRNIQYF. The DNA for the CDR3 is TGTACCAGCAGCCCCGGACAGGGCAGAAACATTCAGTACTTC.

This clonotype was seen once. The chain recombines TRBV7-2 with TRBJ2-1, with a tentative D call TRBD2 (5 bases). Between the trimmed V and J ends, which lost 1 base and 13 bases, there was a span of 14 bases. This CDR3 region has 13 residues. Germline lookup yields CDR1 SGHTA and CDR2 FQGNSA. The CDR3 nucleotides are TGTGCCAGCAGCTTAGGAGTCGGGGAGACCCAGTTCTTC. Translated, it gives CASSLGVGETQFF.

This clonotype was seen many times. The genes are TRBV29-1 and TRBJ2-2, with TRBD2 identical over 7 bases. Germline V gene lookup returns CDR1 SQVTM and CDR2 ANQGSEA. This CDR3 is 13 amino acids long. J gave up 2 bases and V 6 bases, and 3 bases lay outside the gene matches. CDR3 loop: CSVSGTNTGELFF. CDR3 sequence (DNA): TGCAGCGTGAGCGGGACCAACACCGGGGAGCTGTTTTTT.

Comment on this clonotype: Given a much more abundant clone one base away, this may be a read error. This rearrangement joins TRBV4-2 to TRBJ2-1; 7 nucleotides align to TRBD2. Per germline, CDR1 LGHNA and CDR2 YNFKEQ. Trimming cost V 1 base and J 6 bases; bases outside gene matches: 9. There are 16 residues in the CDR3. The CDR3: CASSQATSEVSNEQFF. As DNA, the CDR3 is TGTGCCAGCAGCCAAGCTACTAGCGAGGTCAGCAATGAGCAGTTCTTC.

This clonotype was observed a few times. The DNA of the CDR3 is TGCAGTGCCGGTCGGACAGGGAGATACACTGAAGCTTTCTTT. Its protein product is CSAGRTGRYTEAFF. The gene calls are TRBV20-1 and TRBJ1-1; 8 nucleotides match TRBD1. CDR1 is DFQATT and CDR2 is SNEGSKA in the germline V gene (reference sequence). This CDR3 has 14 amino acids. After removal of 6 bases from V and 3 bases from J, the junction contained 9 bases not matched to a gene.

Here the CDR3 DNA reads TGTGCCAGCAGCTTAGTCAGCGGAGGGAGCTCCTACAATGAGCAGTTCTTC. Amino acid sequence: CASSLVSGGSSYNEQFF. V is TRBV7-2 and J is TRBJ2-1; TRBD2 might be the D (6 bases). CDR1 and CDR2 from the germline V gene are SGHTA and FQGNSA. This CDR3 is 17 amino acids long. Trimming left V 1 base short and J 0 bases short, with 13 bases between.

The chain couples TRBV5-1 to TRBJ2-2; maybe TRBD1 (5 bases). The CDR3 is made up of 15 amino acids. V shed 3 bases and J shed 0 bases, with 9 bases lying between them. Germline CDR1 reads SGHRS; CDR2 reads YFSETQ. CDR3 sequence reads: CASSSDRPNTGELFF. The CDR3 bases are TGCGCCAGCAGCTCCGACAGACCGAACACCGGGGAGCTGTTTTTT.